Listed below are T cell receptor beta chains from one sample, sequenced in a study of identical twins. In TCRdb, the 5' RACE reads were re-called with MiXCR into one record per CDR3 protein. The sample has 400,000 to 550,000 distinct CDR3 sequences, less than 25% seen once. This sample also appeared in a second study, on T cells expressing NK-cell markers.

Source material: CD4+ T cells sorted from blood. All receptors come from a woman between 18 and 30 years old in good health. Both conserved end residues are part of each CDR3. Fields, in order: clone size, D gene, J gene, V gene, CDR3 protein, CDR3 DNA. A D gene is named only where the DNA matches it firmly. Clone sizes are given selectively: once, few, many, or a class where the clone is expanded.

many | - | TRBJ2-2 | TRBV14 | CASSRLVGYAGELFF | TGTGCCAGCAGCCGATTGGTCGGGTACGCCGGGGAGCTGTTTTTT
- | TRBD2 | TRBJ2-1 | TRBV30 | CAWSPSGSDEQFF | TGTGCCTGGAGTCCTAGCGGGAGTGATGAGCAGTTCTTC
- | - | TRBJ2-3 | TRBV10-1 | CASSESAAADTQYF | TGCGCCAGCAGTGAGTCGGCTGCTGCAGATACGCAGTATTTT
few | - | TRBJ1-1 | TRBV4-3 | CASSQVGRNTEAFF | TGCGCCAGCAGCCAAGTTGGGAGGAACACTGAAGCTTTCTTT
few | - | TRBJ2-1 | TRBV12-3/TRBV12-4 | CASSLRREQFF | TGTGCCAGCAGTTTACGTCGAGAGCAGTTCTTC
- | - | TRBJ2-7 | TRBV20-1 | CSARNRVSYEQYF | TGCAGTGCTAGAAACAGAGTCTCCTACGAGCAGTACTTC
- | TRBD2 | TRBJ2-4 | TRBV4-3 | CASSQGLAADIQYF | TGCGCCAGCAGCCAGGGACTAGCTGCGGACATTCAGTACTTC
- | TRBD1 | TRBJ1-2 | TRBV5-5 | CAIGTAFRGGYTF | TGTGCCATCGGGACAGCCTTCCGCGGCGGCTACACCTTC
few | - | TRBJ2-5 | TRBV18 | CASSRSTRGQETQYF | TGTGCCAGCTCACGTTCTACAAGGGGGCAAGAGACCCAGTACTTC
- | - | TRBJ1-5 | TRBV25-1 | CASSETPGSRLFGPQHF | TGTGCCAGCAGTGAAACCCCGGGAAGTCGCCTTTTTGGGCCCCAGCATTTT
- | - | TRBJ1-1 | TRBV5-6 | CASSIQVSTEAFF | TGTGCCAGCAGCATACAGGTATCCACTGAAGCTTTCTTT
few | - | TRBJ2-5 | TRBV7-9 | CASRLGAAQETQYF | TGTGCCAGCAGACTAGGGGCGGCCCAAGAGACCCAGTACTTC
- | - | TRBJ2-3 | TRBV20-1 | CSASQRSLIDTQYF | TGCAGTGCTAGCCAGCGGAGCCTGATAGATACGCAGTATTTT
- | - | TRBJ2-3 | TRBV4-2 | CASSPLRTDTQYF | TGTGCCAGCAGCCCCCTAAGAACAGATACGCAGTATTTT
few | TRBD1 | TRBJ1-5 | TRBV20-1 | CSAILTGGNQPQHF | TGCAGTGCTATCCTAACAGGGGGCAATCAGCCCCAGCATTTT
- | - | TRBJ2-2 | TRBV7-2 | CASSRDRYTGELFF | TGTGCCAGCAGCAGGGACCGCTACACCGGGGAGCTGTTTTTT
few | TRBD1 | TRBJ2-1 | TRBV20-1 | CSADRVGNEQFF | TGCAGTGCCGACAGGGTAGGCAATGAGCAGTTCTTC
- | - | TRBJ1-2 | TRBV4-1 | CASSQDLRDYGYTF | TGCGCCAGCAGCCAAGATCTCCGGGACTATGGCTACACCTTC
many | - | TRBJ2-2 | TRBV20-1 | CSARAWSPPNTGELFF | TGCAGTGCTAGAGCCTGGAGTCCCCCTAACACCGGGGAGCTGTTTTTT
many | - | TRBJ1-1 | TRBV12-3/TRBV12-4 | CASSIRLEAFF | TGTGCCAGCAGCATCAGGCTTGAAGCTTTCTTT
- | - | TRBJ2-7 | TRBV6-1 | CASRGVSSYEQYF | TGTGCCAGCCGCGGGGTGAGCTCCTACGAGCAGTACTTC
- | TRBD2 | TRBJ2-3 | TRBV20-1 | CSARDAHSGAVTDTQYF | TGCAGTGCTAGAGATGCACATAGCGGGGCGGTCACAGATACGCAGTATTTT
many | - | TRBJ1-5 | TRBV5-1 | CASSLEPYSNQPQHF | TGCGCCAGCAGCTTGGAACCGTATAGCAATCAGCCCCAGCATTTT
many | - | TRBJ2-3 | TRBV10-3 | CAISTRQGLTDTQYF | TGTGCCATCAGTACCAGACAGGGACTCACAGATACGCAGTATTTT
few | - | TRBJ1-2 | TRBV7-9 | CASSVNRAFYGYTF | TGTGCCAGCAGCGTGAACAGGGCTTTCTATGGCTACACCTTC
many | - | TRBJ2-1 | TRBV6-2/TRBV6-3 | CASSLTGEYNEQFF | TGTGCCAGCAGCCTTACGGGGGAATACAATGAGCAGTTCTTC
- | - | TRBJ2-7 | TRBV20-1 | CSASPGTYEQYF | TGCAGTGCTAGCCCAGGTACCTACGAGCAGTACTTC
- | - | TRBJ2-1 | TRBV11-3 | CASSRRGLPYNEQFF | TGTGCCAGCAGCCGCCGGGGGCTCCCCTACAATGAGCAGTTCTTC
few | - | TRBJ2-3 | TRBV10-2 | CAILKTAGVGSGTDTQYF | TGCGCCATCCTAAAGACAGCGGGTGTTGGGTCTGGCACAGATACGCAGTATTTT
- | TRBD2 | TRBJ2-7 | TRBV10-3 | CAITGLAGGNEQYF | TGTGCCATCACCGGACTAGCGGGAGGCAACGAGCAGTACTTC
few | - | TRBJ2-3 | TRBV29-1 | CSVDPTLTDTQYF | TGCAGCGTTGATCCCACACTCACAGATACGCAGTATTTT
few | - | TRBJ2-3 | TRBV20-1 | CSASYVNTDTQYF | TGCAGTGCTAGCTACGTAAACACAGATACGCAGTATTTT
- | TRBD2 | TRBJ2-5 | TRBV6-1 | CASSSLAGGRRGETQYF | TGTGCCAGCAGCTCACTAGCGGGGGGGCGGCGAGGGGAGACCCAGTACTTC
- | - | TRBJ1-1 | TRBV4-3 | CASSHNRPFVTEAFF | TGCGCCAGCAGCCATAATCGGCCCTTCGTCACTGAAGCTTTCTTT
many | TRBD2 | TRBJ2-7 | TRBV7-9 | CASGREAGAHEQYF | TGTGCCAGCGGACGGGAAGCGGGAGCCCACGAGCAGTACTTC
once | TRBD2 | TRBJ2-1 | TRBV4-1 | CASSRVGGIFYNEQFF | TGCGCCAGCAGCAGGGTGGGAGGGATATTCTACAATGAGCAGTTCTTC
- | - | TRBJ2-5 | TRBV7-9 | CASSFQGTLGETQYF | TGTGCCAGCAGCTTCCAAGGGACCCTCGGAGAGACCCAGTACTTC
- | - | TRBJ2-3 | TRBV20-1 | CSASPRDTQYF | TGCAGTGCTAGTCCGAGGGATACGCAGTATTTT
- | - | TRBJ2-5 | TRBV6-1 | CASSEAGGETQYF | TGTGCCAGCAGTGAAGCGGGTGGAGAGACCCAGTACTTC
few | - | TRBJ1-2 | TRBV6-5 | CASSSPTANYGYTF | TGTGCCAGCAGTTCGCCGACAGCTAACTATGGCTACACCTTC
many | - | TRBJ2-1 | TRBV29-1 | CSVERWVEQFF | TGCAGCGTTGAAAGGTGGGTTGAGCAGTTCTTC
few | - | TRBJ1-1 | TRBV3-1 | CASSARLTGRGSAEAFF | TGTGCCAGCAGCGCCCGACTAACAGGGAGGGGGTCCGCTGAAGCTTTCTTT
many | - | TRBJ1-3 | TRBV10-3 | CAMGTRSGNTIYF | TGTGCCATGGGGACACGCTCTGGAAACACCATATATTTT
few | - | TRBJ2-7 | TRBV7-2 | CASSLVGLSPYF | TGTGCCAGCAGCTTAGTAGGGCTCTCACCGTACTTC
- | TRBD1 | TRBJ2-1 | TRBV18 | CASSQNLQGMDEQFF | TGTGCCAGCTCACAAAATTTACAGGGGATGGATGAGCAGTTCTTC